This T cell receptor (beta chain) was recovered during a study of breast tumors, draining lymph nodes, adjacent tissues. Study observations and caveats: The data were judged consistent with most tumor T cells coming from lymph node and expanding in tumor. Compared with lymph nodes, tumors were less diverse; compared with nontumor tissue, more.

TCRdb re-analysed the multiplex PCR reads in MiXCR, keeping a single row per CDR3 protein. The table has under 350,000 distinct CDR3 sequences, more than 30% seen once. The germline V gene has CDR1 DFQATT and CDR2 SNEGSKA (reference sequence). This CDR3 spans 12 amino acids. V lost 6 bases, J lost 2 bases, and 8 bases lay in between. At least ten counts were recorded for this clonotype. Its antigen is as yet unknown. The lymph nodes were axillary draining lymph nodes from breast cancer patients. The rearrangement uses TRBV20-1 and TRBJ2-1; tentative D call: TRBD1 (5 bases). Sequencing was performed on axillary lymph node tissue. This receptor was taken from a female donor with breast cancer. Some clones in this sample may be carry-over from other donors' samples. In DNA, the CDR3 is TGCAGTGCGACCAGGGCCTACAATGAGCAGTTCTTC. This sequence encodes CSATRAYNEQFF.